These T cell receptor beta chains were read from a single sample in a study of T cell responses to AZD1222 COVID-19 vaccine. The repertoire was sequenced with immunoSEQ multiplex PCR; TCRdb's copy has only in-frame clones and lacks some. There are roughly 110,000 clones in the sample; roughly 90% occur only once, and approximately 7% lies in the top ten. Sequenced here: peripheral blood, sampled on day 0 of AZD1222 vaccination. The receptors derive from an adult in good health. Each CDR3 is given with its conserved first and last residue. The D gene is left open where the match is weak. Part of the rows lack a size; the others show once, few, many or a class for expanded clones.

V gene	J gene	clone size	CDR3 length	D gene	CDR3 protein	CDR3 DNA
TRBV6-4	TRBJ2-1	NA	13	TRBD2	CASSTSPYSEQFF	TGTGCCAGCTCGACTAGCCCTTATTCAGAGCAGTTCTTC
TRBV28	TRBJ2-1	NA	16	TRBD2	CASSLSASGSYNEQFF	TGTGCCAGCAGTTTATCAGCTAGCGGTTCCTACAATGAGCAGTTCTTC
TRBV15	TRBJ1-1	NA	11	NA	CATAEDTEAFF	TGTGCCACCGCCGAGGACACTGAAGCTTTCTTT
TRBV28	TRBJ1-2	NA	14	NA	CASSSGGESYGYTF	TGTGCCAGCAGCTCTGGGGGGGAAAGCTATGGCTACACCTTC
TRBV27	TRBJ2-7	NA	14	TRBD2	CASSLTSGSYEQYF	TGTGCCAGCAGTTTAACTAGCGGGAGCTACGAGCAGTACTTC
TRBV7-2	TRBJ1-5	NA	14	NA	CASSLVNSNQPQHF	TGTGCCAGCAGCTTAGTTAACAGCAATCAGCCCCAGCATTTT
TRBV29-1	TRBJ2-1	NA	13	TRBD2	CSVMGTRSGEQFF	TGCAGCGTTATGGGGACTAGGAGTGGTGAGCAGTTCTTC
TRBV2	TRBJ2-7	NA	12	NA	CASSGDSSKQYF	TGTGCCAGCAGCGGCGACTCCTCCAAGCAGTACTTC
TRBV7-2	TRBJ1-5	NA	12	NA	CASSLDLQPQHF	TGTGCCAGCAGCTTAGACTTACAGCCCCAGCATTTT
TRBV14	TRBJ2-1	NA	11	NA	CASSRNNEQFF	TGTGCCAGCAGCCGTAACAATGAGCAGTTCTTC
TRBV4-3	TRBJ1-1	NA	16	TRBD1	CASSRYATGSFTEAFF	TGCGCCAGCAGCCGTTACGCGACAGGGAGTTTCACTGAAGCTTTCTTT
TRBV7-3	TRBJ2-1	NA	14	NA	CASSPGDTYNEQFF	TGTGCCAGCAGCCCTGGAGACACCTACAATGAGCAGTTCTTC
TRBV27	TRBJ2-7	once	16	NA	CASSPVSGGGRYEQYF	TGTGCCAGCAGTCCTGTTAGCGGCGGAGGAAGATACGAGCAGTACTTC
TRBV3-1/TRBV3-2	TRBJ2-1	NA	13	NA	CASSQASTMKQFF	TGTGCCAGCAGCCAAGCTAGTACAATGAAGCAGTTCTTC
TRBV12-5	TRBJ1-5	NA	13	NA	CASGLVDGQPQHF	TGTGCTAGTGGTTTGGTGGACGGACAGCCCCAGCATTTT
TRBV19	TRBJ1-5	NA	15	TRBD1	CASTRQGLGNQPQHF	TGTGCCAGTACTCGACAGGGGTTGGGCAATCAGCCCCAGCATTTT
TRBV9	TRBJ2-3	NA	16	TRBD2	CASSVVTSGRGDTQYF	TGTGCCAGCAGCGTAGTTACTAGCGGGAGAGGTGATACGCAGTATTTT
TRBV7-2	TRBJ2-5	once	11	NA	CASGNSETQYF	TGTGCCAGTGGAAATTCAGAGACCCAGTACTTC